This T cell receptor beta chain was recovered during a study of Graves' ophthalmopathy and Graves' hyperthyroidism. As for the study in general: The blood sample was drawn at first diagnosis and before any treatment.

This clonotype was counted ten times or more. What it recognizes is unknown. Germline-derived CDR1 and CDR2 are LNHDA and SQIVND (reference sequence). The V gene end was trimmed by 5 bases and the J gene end by 3 bases; junction bases not matched to a gene: 6. This CDR3 has 15 amino acids. As the template, RNA transcripts were used to amplify TCR beta CDR3 regions. HTBI-primed RT-PCR formed the first round, and a multiplex PCR formed the second. Using its own MiXCR run on the multiplex PCR reads, TCRdb lists one record per CDR3 protein. Of 300,000 to 450,000 distinct CDR3 sequences listed, roughly a sixth are singletons. The study's findings and limits: Forecasting of ophthalmopathy progression by the model achieved over 55% sensitivity and less than 80% specificity.

This TCR came from an adult woman with stable Graves' hyperthyroidism. The genes are TRBV19 and TRBJ2-2; 7 bases map to TRBD1. Sequencing input: peripheral blood. DNA of the CDR3: TGTGCCAGTAGTGACAGGGTTTCCCACACCGGGGAGCTGTTTTTT. This codes for CASSDRVSHTGELFF. The full variable domain, rest sourced from reference TRBV19 and TRBJ2-2, is DGGITQSPKYLFRKEGQNVTLSCEQNLNHDAMYWYRQDPGQGLRLIYYSQIVNDFQKGDIAEGYSVSREKKESFPLTVTSAQKNPTAFYLCASSDRVSHTGELFFGEGSRLTVL.